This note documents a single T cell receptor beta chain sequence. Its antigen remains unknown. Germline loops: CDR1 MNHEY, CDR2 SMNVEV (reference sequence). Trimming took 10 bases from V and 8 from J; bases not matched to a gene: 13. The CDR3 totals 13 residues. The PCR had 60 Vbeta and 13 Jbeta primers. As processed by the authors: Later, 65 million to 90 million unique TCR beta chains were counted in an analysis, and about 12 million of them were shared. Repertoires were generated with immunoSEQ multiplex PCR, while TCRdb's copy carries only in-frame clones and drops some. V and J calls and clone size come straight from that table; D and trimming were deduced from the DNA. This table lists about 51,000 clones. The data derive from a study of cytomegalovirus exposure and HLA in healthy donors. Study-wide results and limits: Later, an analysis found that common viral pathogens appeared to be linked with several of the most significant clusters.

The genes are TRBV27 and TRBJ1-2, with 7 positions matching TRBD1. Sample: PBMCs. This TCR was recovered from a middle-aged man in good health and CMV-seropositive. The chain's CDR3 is CATRQGPSGGYTF. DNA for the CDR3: TGTGCCACCCGACAGGGACCCTCGGGGGGCTACACCTTC.